This TCR beta chain is from a study of blood T cell repertoires in COVID-19. Libraries were prepared by immunoSEQ multiplex PCR; TCRdb keeps only in-frame clonotypes and omits some of them. The table includes more than 400,000 clones, around 90% detected once. The V and J ends lost 2 bases and 6 bases, in that order; junction bases with no gene match: 4. The CDR3 contains 14 residues. Germline assignment: CDR1 MGHRA and CDR2 YSYEKL. The V and J genes are TRBV4-1 and TRBJ2-3, with TRBD1 matching 8 bases. The sequenced sample was PBMCs or T cells enriched from blood (not recorded which). This TCR came from a woman under 30 who had recovered from COVID-19. In DNA, the CDR3 is TGCGCCAGCAGCCAAATGGACAGGGAGGATACGCAGTATTTT. Translation: CASSQMDREDTQYF.